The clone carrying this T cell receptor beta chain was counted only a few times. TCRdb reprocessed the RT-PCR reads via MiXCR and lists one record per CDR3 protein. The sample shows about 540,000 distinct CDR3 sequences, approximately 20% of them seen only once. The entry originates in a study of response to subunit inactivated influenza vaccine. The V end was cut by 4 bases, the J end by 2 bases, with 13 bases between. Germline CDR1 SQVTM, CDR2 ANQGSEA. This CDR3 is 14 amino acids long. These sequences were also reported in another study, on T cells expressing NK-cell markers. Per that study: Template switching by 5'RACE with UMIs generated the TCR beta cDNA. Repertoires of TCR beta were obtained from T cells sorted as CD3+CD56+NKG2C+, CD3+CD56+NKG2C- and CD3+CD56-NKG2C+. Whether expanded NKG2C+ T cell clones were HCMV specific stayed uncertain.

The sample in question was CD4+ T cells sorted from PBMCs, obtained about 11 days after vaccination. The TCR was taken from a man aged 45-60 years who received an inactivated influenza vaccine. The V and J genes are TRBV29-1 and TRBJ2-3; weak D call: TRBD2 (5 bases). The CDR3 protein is CSVVEKDFTDTQYF. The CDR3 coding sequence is TGCAGCGTTGTCGAGAAGGACTTCACAGATACGCAGTATTTT.